Each of the 21 T cell receptor beta chains below was sequenced from the same sample in a study of T cell clones after liver transplantation. Measured with immunoSEQ multiplex PCR; TCRdb has only the in-frame clones, and not every one. The data hold some 80,000 clones, with roughly 84% observed a single time. Material: CD4+ T cells from blood, obtained less than 50 months after liver transplant. The receptor set was obtained from a human patient who received a liver transplant. These T cells may partly come from the graft donor.

The chain joins TRBV9 to TRBJ2-1; a weak D match, TRBD2 (7 bases). This CDR3 spans 15 amino acids. CDR1 and CDR2 (germline): SGDLS, YYNGEE. V was shortened by 3 bases and J by 5 bases, with 15 bases between the two germline ends. The CDR3 nucleotides read TGTGCCAGCAGCGAAGGGGGAGGGACCCACAATGAGCAGTTCTTC. This gives the protein CASSEGGGTHNEQFF. Combining the CDR3 with reference TRBV9 and TRBJ2-1 gives the whole variable domain DSGVTQTPKHLITATGQRVTLRCSPRSGDLSVYWYQQSLDQGLQFLIQYYNGEERAKGNILERFSAQQFPDLHSELNLSSLELGDSALYFCASSEGGGTHNEQFFGPGTRLTVL.

The V call is TRBV27, the J call TRBJ2-1, with unresolved D. The V gene lost 3 bases and the J gene lost 10 bases, with 13 bases spanning the gap. This CDR3 has 13 residues. Per germline, CDR1 MNHEY and CDR2 SMNVEV (reference sequence). The CDR3 sequence is CASSFLLNSEQFF. In nucleotides, the CDR3 is TGTGCCAGCAGTTTTTTACTAAACTCCGAGCAGTTCTTC.

The chain employs TRBV9 and TRBJ2-7; D might be TRBD2 (6 bases). Per germline, CDR1 SGDLS and CDR2 YYNGEE. The CDR3 contains 15 residues. V lost 4 bases, J lost 3 bases, and 17 bases lay in between. The CDR3 here is CASSPRGVSVYEQYF. CDR3 nucleotide sequence: TGTGCCAGCAGCCCCCGCGGGGTTTCCGTCTACGAGCAGTACTTC.

The chain combines TRBV9 with TRBJ1-5, with unresolved D. CDR3 length equals 13 residues. Germline values: CDR1 SGDLS, CDR2 YYNGEE. V was cut by 3 bases and J by 6 bases, with 10 bases left in between. The CDR3 region has the DNA TGTGCCAGCAGCGCATCCCCCCTTCAGCCCCAGCATTTT. Translated, it gives CASSASPLQPQHF. The full variable domain, with the rest looked up from reference TRBV9 and TRBJ1-5, is DSGVTQTPKHLITATGQRVTLRCSPRSGDLSVYWYQQSLDQGLQFLIQYYNGEERAKGNILERFSAQQFPDLHSELNLSSLELGDSALYFCASSASPLQPQHFGDGTRLSIL.

The sample holds one count of this clone. V gene TRBV5-1 combines with J gene TRBJ1-4; TRBD1 aligns across 8 bases. CDR3 length: 18 amino acids. J was trimmed by 0 bases and V by 0 bases; bases with no gene match: 7. Germline lookup yields CDR1 SGHRS and CDR2 YFSETQ. CDR3 loop: CASSLDGTGFATNEKLFF. CDR3 nucleotides: TGCGCCAGCAGCTTGGACGGGACAGGATTTGCAACTAATGAAAAACTGTTTTTT.

The chain carries TRBV2 and TRBJ2-1, with D unclear. Germline CDR1 and CDR2: SNHLY and FYNNEI. This CDR3 region has 11 residues. Trimming shortened V by 10 bases and J by 5 bases, and 9 bases separated the two germline ends. CDR3 in amino acids: CATAQNNEQFF. DNA for the CDR3: TGTGCCACCGCACAGAACAATGAGCAGTTCTTC. Combining the CDR3 with reference TRBV2 and TRBJ2-1 gives the whole variable domain EPEVTQTPSHQVTQMGQEVILRCVPISNHLYFYWYRQILGQKVEFLVSFYNNEISEKSEIFDDQFSVERPDGSNFTLKIRSTKLEDSAMYFCATAQNNEQFFGPGTRLTVL.

V is TRBV10-3 and J is TRBJ1-3; possible D gene TRBD1, 6 bases. CDR3 length: 14 residues. With 4 bases removed from V and 4 bases from J, the gap between germline ends came to 11 bases. In germline, CDR1 is ENHRY, CDR2 SYGVKD. The CDR3 nucleotides are TGTGCCATCAGTGGGGGGACAACCGGAAACACCATATATTTT. Protein sequence: CAISGGTTGNTIYF.

The genes are TRBV7-9 and TRBJ2-2; 9 bases are a match to TRBD2. V was clipped by 5 bases and J by 3 bases; unmatched bases: 4. The CDR3 totals 15 residues. Germline CDR1 SEHNR, CDR2 FQNEAQ (reference sequence). The CDR3 sequence is CASSPGLAYTGELFF. In nucleotides, the CDR3 is TGTGCCAGCAGCCCAGGACTAGCGTACACCGGGGAGCTGTTTTTT.

V and J are TRBV5-1 and TRBJ2-2, with 7 nucleotides matching TRBD1. After removal of 6 bases from V and 3 bases from J, the junction contained 2 bases not matched to a gene. Germline values: CDR1 SGHRS, CDR2 YFSETQ. CDR3 length: 13 residues. The CDR3 spells CASTRGHTGELFF. CDR3 coding DNA: TGCGCCAGCACGAGGGGGCACACCGGGGAGCTGTTTTTT.

The gene calls are TRBV2 and TRBJ2-2; 9 bases match TRBD2. V was pared by 6 bases and J by 0 bases, with 11 bases of the junction left unmatched. The CDR3 spans 18 residues. Germline V gene lookup returns CDR1 SNHLY and CDR2 FYNNEI. The CDR3 nucleotides are TGTGCCAGCAGCGCTGGGACTAGCCGACCATCGAACACCGGGGAGCTGTTTTTT. This codes for CASSAGTSRPSNTGELFF.

This sequence joins TRBV19 and TRBJ2-2, with TRBD1 matching 9 bases. Germline CDR1 reads LNHDA; CDR2 reads SQIVND (reference sequence). The CDR3 spans 15 residues. V dropped 7 bases and J dropped 5; count of bases not matched to a gene: 8. The CDR3 here is CASTLGTGLTGELFF. The CDR3 nucleotides read TGTGCCAGTACCCTTGGGACAGGGCTGACCGGGGAGCTGTTTTTT.

CDR3 coding DNA: TGCGCCAGCAGGGTAGAGTTGGCTAATGAAAAACTGTTTTTT. This codes for CASRVELANEKLFF. V is TRBV5-1 and J is TRBJ1-4; no definite D call. Germline-derived CDR1 and CDR2 are SGHRS and YFSETQ. Trimming removed 5 bases from V and 3 bases from J, with 11 bases in between. The CDR3 covers 14 residues. Combining the CDR3 with reference TRBV5-1 and TRBJ1-4 gives the whole variable domain KAGVTQTPRYLIKTRGQQVTLSCSPISGHRSVSWYQQTPGQGLQFLFEYFSETQRNKGNFPGRFSGRQFSNSRSEMNVSTLELGDSALYLCASRVELANEKLFFGSGTQLSVL.

The chain uses TRBV15 and TRBJ2-7; the D gene is possibly TRBD2 (6 bases). The CDR3 extends over 14 amino acids. Trimming took 6 bases from V and 0 from J, leaving 12 bases between them. Per the germline V gene, CDR1 is LNHNV and CDR2 is YYDKDF (reference sequence). DNA for the CDR3: TGTGCCACCAGTGTTGGCGGGACCTCCTACGAGCAGTACTTC. It specifies CATSVGGTSYEQYF.

As DNA, the CDR3 is TGTGCCAGCAGCCAGGCGGGGGGCATCACAGATACGCAGTATTTT. Protein: CASSQAGGITDTQYF. The V call is TRBV4-2, the J call TRBJ2-3; 8 nucleotides line up with TRBD2. The CDR3 covers 15 residues. CDR1 LGHNA and CDR2 YNFKEQ come from the germline V gene. The trim removed 3 bases at V and 2 bases at J, leaving 4 bases unmatched.

This rearrangement joins TRBV7-9 to TRBJ2-5, with unresolved D. Trimming cost V 3 bases and J 5 bases, with 7 bases left between them. Germline assignment: CDR1 SEHNR and CDR2 FQNEAQ (reference sequence). This CDR3 contains 12 residues. CDR3 loop: CASSFELETQYF. In DNA, the CDR3 is TGTGCCAGCAGCTTCGAGTTGGAGACCCAGTACTTC.

In this sample, this clone turned up a few times. This chain joins TRBV30 and TRBJ1-1; perhaps TRBD1 as D (6 bases). This CDR3 contains 14 residues. Germline assignment: CDR1 GTSNPN and CDR2 SVGIG (reference sequence). Trimming removed 1 base from V and 5 bases from J, with 14 bases in between. The CDR3 bases are TGTGCCTGGAGTGAAGGGGGTACAAGGACTGAAGCTTTCTTT. Protein: CAWSEGGTRTEAFF.

The V and J genes are TRBV11-2 and TRBJ2-3, with unresolved D. The CDR3 runs to 14 residues. Germline values: CDR1 SGHAT, CDR2 FQNNGV. V lost 3 bases to trimming and J lost 0 bases, with 7 bases between them. CDR3 in DNA: TGTGCCAGCAGCTTTCGGCGGAGCACAGATACGCAGTATTTT. Residues: CASSFRRSTDTQYF.

The rearrangement uses TRBV11-3 and TRBJ1-5; D is uncertain. Trimming shortened V by 1 base and J by 0 bases, and 22 bases separated the two germline ends. Germline V gene sequence: CDR1 SGHNT, CDR2 YENEEA. CDR3 length: 20 residues. Written as DNA, the CDR3 is TGTGCCAGCAGCTTAGGATCGATGGGGAAGGGTACCTATAGCAATCAGCCCCAGCATTTT. It yields the protein CASSLGSMGKGTYSNQPQHF.

The chain is built from TRBV4-2 and TRBJ2-7, with D tentatively TRBD2 (8 bases). The CDR3 length is 16 residues. Germline V gene lookup returns CDR1 LGHNA and CDR2 YNFKEQ. Trimming took 0 bases from V and 3 from J, leaving 15 bases between them. The CDR3 loop is CASSQDTRGDSYEQYF. The DNA for the CDR3 is TGTGCCAGCAGCCAAGATACGCGGGGGGACAGCTACGAGCAGTACTTC.

The chain couples TRBV7-4 to TRBJ2-7; 7 bases map to TRBD2. There are 16 residues in the CDR3. From germline, CDR1 is SGHVT and CDR2 SQSDAQ. The trim removed 4 bases at V and 2 bases at J, leaving 11 bases unmatched. CDR3 residues: CASSSRLAVFAYEQYF. CDR3 nucleotide sequence: TGTGCCAGCAGCTCCCGACTAGCCGTTTTTGCCTACGAGCAGTACTTC.

On this clone: This sample includes further DNA sequences coding for the same CDR3. The chain joins TRBV5-4 to TRBJ2-5; 11 positions match TRBD2. CDR3 size: 15 residues. The V gene's germline CDR1 is SGHNT and CDR2 YYREEE (reference sequence). V was pared by 4 bases and J by 2 bases, with 4 bases of the junction left unmatched. In nucleotides, the CDR3 is TGTGCCAGCAGCCTTTGGACTAGCGGGCAAGAGACCCAGTACTTC. As protein: CASSLWTSGQETQYF. The full variable domain, with the rest looked up from reference TRBV5-4 and TRBJ2-5, is ETGVTQSPTHLIKTRGQQVTLRCSSQSGHNTVSWYQQALGQGPQFIFQYYREEENGRGNFPPRFSGLQFPNYSSELNVNALELDDSALYLCASSLWTSGQETQYFGPGTRLLVL.